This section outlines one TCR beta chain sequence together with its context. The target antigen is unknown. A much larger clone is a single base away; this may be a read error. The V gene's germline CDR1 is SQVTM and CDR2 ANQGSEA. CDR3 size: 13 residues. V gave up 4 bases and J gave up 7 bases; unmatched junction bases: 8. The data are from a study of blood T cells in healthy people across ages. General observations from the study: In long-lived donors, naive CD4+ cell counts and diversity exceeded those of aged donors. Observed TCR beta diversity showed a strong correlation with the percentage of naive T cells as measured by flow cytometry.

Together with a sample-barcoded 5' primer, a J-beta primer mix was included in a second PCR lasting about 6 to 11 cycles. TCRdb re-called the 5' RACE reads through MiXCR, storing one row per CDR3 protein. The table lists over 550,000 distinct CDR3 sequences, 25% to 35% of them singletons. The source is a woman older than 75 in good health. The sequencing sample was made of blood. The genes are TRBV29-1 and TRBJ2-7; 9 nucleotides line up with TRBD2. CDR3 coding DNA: TGCAGCGTTGCTAGCGGGGAGAGGAGTGAGCAGTACTTC. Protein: CSVASGERSEQYF.